The rows below give T cell receptor beta chains drawn from one sample of a study of control samples from healthy donors and cancer patients. The repertoire was sequenced with immunoSEQ multiplex PCR; TCRdb's copy has only in-frame clones and lacks some. Among just over 90,000 clones listed, about 86% were seen once. Sequenced input: blood. The receptors were gathered from a woman in her forties or fifties in good health. Both conserved end residues are part of each CDR3. The D gene is left open where the match is weak. Rows give clone size only sometimes, using once, few, many, or a class for an expanded clone.

clone size,J gene,D gene,V gene,CDR3 DNA,CDR3 protein
.,TRBJ2-2,.,TRBV11-1,TGTGCCAGCAGCCCTCTCGGTAATAGAGCCGGGGAGCTGTTTTTT,CASSPLGNRAGELFF
.,TRBJ1-5,.,TRBV2,TGTGCCAGCAGTGAGGCGACGCCCCAGCCCCAGCATTTT,CASSEATPQPQHF
.,TRBJ2-5,.,TRBV6-6,TGTGCCAGCATTTTAGCGGAGGGCCAAGAGACCCAGTACTTC,CASILAEGQETQYF
.,TRBJ1-5,.,TRBV6-2/TRBV6-3,TGTGCCAGCAGCCTACCCTTTGAGAATCAGCCCCAGCATTTT,CASSLPFENQPQHF
.,TRBJ1-4,.,TRBV28,TGTGCCAGCAGCCCTCTTGCCAGGGCAACTAATGAAAAACTGTTTTTT,CASSPLARATNEKLFF
.,TRBJ2-1,TRBD2,TRBV11-3,TGTGCCAGCAGCTTACTAGCGGAAAACAATGAGCAGTTCTTC,CASSLLAENNEQFF
.,TRBJ1-2,.,TRBV5-4,TGTGCCAGCAGCTCGGGGGGCGCGAACTATGGCTACACCTTC,CASSSGGANYGYTF
.,TRBJ2-3,.,TRBV4-3,TGCGCCAGCAGCCAAGAAGGAAGGGCCGTCATAGATACGCAGTATTTT,CASSQEGRAVIDTQYF
.,TRBJ2-7,TRBD2,TRBV11-3,TGTGCCAGCAGCTTAGCGGGAGGGCTCTACGAGCAGTACTTC,CASSLAGGLYEQYF
.,TRBJ1-1,.,TRBV5-1,TGCGCCAGCAGCTTGGAATGGGGGAACACTGAAGCTTTCTTT,CASSLEWGNTEAFF
.,TRBJ1-3,.,TRBV11-2,TGTGCCAGCAGCTCCTTGACTGTGACCTCTGGAAACACCATATATTTT,CASSSLTVTSGNTIYF
.,TRBJ2-7,.,TRBV6-5,TGTGCCAGCAGGGACCTGGCGGAGAACGGCGAGCAGTACTTC,CASRDLAENGEQYF
.,TRBJ2-3,TRBD1,TRBV6-2/TRBV6-3,TGTGCCAGCAGTTACGACCCTTCATCGACAGGGGGACCATTTGTAGCAGATACGCAGTATTTT,CASSYDPSSTGGPFVADTQYF
.,TRBJ1-6,.,TRBV4-2,TGTGCCAGCAGCCAAGATTTTAAGGGGTCGGGTTCACCCCTCCACTTT,CASSQDFKGSGSPLHF
.,TRBJ2-1,.,TRBV5-1,TGCGCCAGCAGCTTGGCCCGGACTACCTACACTACCAACAATGAGCAGTTCTTC,CASSLARTTYTTNNEQFF
.,TRBJ2-3,.,TRBV6-5,TGTGCCAGCAGTTACAGCCTACCTAGCACAGATACGCAGTATTTT,CASSYSLPSTDTQYF
.,TRBJ2-3,.,TRBV7-2,TGTGCCAGCAGCTTCAAAGGGACAGATACGCAGTATTTT,CASSFKGTDTQYF
.,TRBJ2-7,TRBD2,TRBV28,TGTGCCAGCAGTTTTGGCGGGACTAACTACGAGCAGTACTTC,CASSFGGTNYEQYF
.,TRBJ2-1,TRBD2,TRBV7-9,TGTGCCAGCAGGGGTAGCGGGGGGTCCTACAATGAGCAGTTCTTC,CASRGSGGSYNEQFF
.,TRBJ1-5,TRBD1,TRBV7-9,TGTGCCAGCAGCACAGGGACAGGTAATCAGCCCCAGCATTTT,CASSTGTGNQPQHF
.,TRBJ2-3,.,TRBV6-5,TGTGCCAGCAGAAGAGATACGCAGTATTTT,CASRRDTQYF
few,TRBJ1-1,.,TRBV4-3,TGCGCCAGCAGCCAAGCGGGGAACACTGAAGCTTTCTTT,CASSQAGNTEAFF
.,TRBJ2-2,TRBD1,TRBV19,TGTGCCAGTAGTCCACGACAGGGTTACACCGGGGAGCTGTTTTTT,CASSPRQGYTGELFF
.,TRBJ1-5,TRBD1,TRBV7-8,TGTGCCAGCAGCCCCAGAACCCCCCCCCGACCCAGGCATAGACAGGGGAAGTACAATCAGCCCCAGCATTTT,CASSPRTPPRPRHRQGKYNQPQHF
.,TRBJ2-1,TRBD2,TRBV20-1,TGCAGTGCTAGTAGACTAGCCCAGTTCTTC,CSASRLAQFF
once,TRBJ1-5,.,TRBV28,TGTGCCAGCAGTTTAGCTACCGGGGTCAATCAGCCCCAGCATTTT,CASSLATGVNQPQHF
.,TRBJ1-6,.,TRBV19,TGTGCCAGTACGGTTACCAGGGAGAATTCACCCCTCCACTTT,CASTVTRENSPLHF
.,TRBJ1-4,.,TRBV19,TGTGCCAGTAGTCTGGGAACAGGGAGAGTTAATGAAAAACTGTTTTTT,CASSLGTGRVNEKLFF
once,TRBJ1-2,.,TRBV12-3/TRBV12-4,TGTGCCAGCAGATACAGTGGTGGCTACACCTTC,CASRYSGGYTF
.,TRBJ2-2,.,TRBV11-2,TGTGCCAGCAGCCCCTTCCTACCCCTTAACACCGGGGAGCTGTTTTTT,CASSPFLPLNTGELFF
.,TRBJ2-5,.,TRBV7-8,TGTGCCAGCAGCTTCTTGGCGGGCCGGGGCCGGGAGGAGACCCAGTACTTC,CASSFLAGRGREETQYF
.,TRBJ1-3,.,TRBV7-9,TGTGCCAGCAGTTCCCTCCGCTCTGGAAACACCATATATTTT,CASSSLRSGNTIYF
few,TRBJ2-2,TRBD1,TRBV2,TGTGCCAGCAGGGGACAGGGGGCGTTCGGGGAGCTGTTTTTT,CASRGQGAFGELFF
.,TRBJ1-2,.,TRBV2,TGTGCCAGCGGGCCGGGCTCCAACGCTAACTATGGCTACACCTTC,CASGPGSNANYGYTF
.,TRBJ2-7,.,TRBV9,TGTGCCAGCAGTCGGGCGGTCTCCTACGAGCAGTACTTC,CASSRAVSYEQYF
once,TRBJ2-7,TRBD1,TRBV20-1,TGCAGTGCTAGTAAGGACAGGGGTTGGCCCTACGAGCAGTACTTC,CSASKDRGWPYEQYF
.,TRBJ1-5,.,TRBV7-8,TGTGCCAGCAGCTTAGGAGGGGGCAATCAGCCCCAGCATTTT,CASSLGGGNQPQHF
.,TRBJ2-5,TRBD2,TRBV7-2,TGTGCCAGCAGCTTATACGGGACTAGCGGGGGTTCAAAAGAGACCCAGTACTTC,CASSLYGTSGGSKETQYF
.,TRBJ1-6,.,TRBV3-1/TRBV3-2,TGTGCCAGCAGAGGCGGCCTTTATAATTCACCCCTCCACTTT,CASRGGLYNSPLHF
.,TRBJ1-1,.,TRBV5-1,TGCGCCAGCAGCTTGCCGGGCGAGAACACTGAAGCTTTCTTT,CASSLPGENTEAFF
.,TRBJ1-5,.,TRBV6-2/TRBV6-3,TGTGCCAGCAGTTCAACAGGACGCAATCAGCCCCAGCATTTT,CASSSTGRNQPQHF
.,TRBJ1-1,.,TRBV6-5,TGTGCCAGCCCTCCCGGACGCTTGAACACTGAAGCTTTCTTT,CASPPGRLNTEAFF
.,TRBJ2-2,TRBD1,TRBV24-1,TGTGCCACCAGTGATCGTAATACCGGGACAGGTAAAGCCGGGGAGCTGTTTTTT,CATSDRNTGTGKAGELFF
.,TRBJ1-2,TRBD1,TRBV5-5,TGTGCCAGCAGCTTGGCCGGACAGGGGAATGGAGGCTACACCTTC,CASSLAGQGNGGYTF
.,TRBJ1-4,TRBD1,TRBV19,TGTGCCAGTAGAAACAGGGGTGGTCGTGAAAAACTGTTTTTT,CASRNRGGREKLFF
once,TRBJ2-1,.,TRBV7-9,TGTGCCAGCAGCCAACACAACAGGGCCAATGAGCAGTTCTTC,CASSQHNRANEQFF
.,TRBJ1-5,TRBD1,TRBV12-3/TRBV12-4,TGTGCCAGAGGACAGGAAAATCAGCCCCAGCATTTT,CARGQENQPQHF
once,TRBJ1-1,TRBD1,TRBV19,TGTGCCAGTAGTCCTAGTGTGACAGGGAAGTCTGAAGCTTTCTTT,CASSPSVTGKSEAFF